These T cell receptor beta chains were read from a single sample in a study of cytomegalovirus exposure and HLA in healthy donors. Assay: immunoSEQ multiplex PCR; the TCRdb copy retains only in-frame clones and omits some. This repertoire shows about 360,000 clones, about nine tenths found once; its top ten account for 0.65% to 0.95%. Material for sequencing was PBMCs. The source is a woman aged 18-29 years in good health and CMV-seronegative. CDR3s include the opening cysteine and the closing phenylalanine or tryptophan.

V gene	J gene	CDR3 protein
TRBV14	TRBJ2-2	CASSRLSGGSGELFF
TRBV5-1	TRBJ2-7	CASGTGTDYYEQYF
TRBV30	TRBJ2-2	CAWSPDIYTGELFF
TRBV9	TRBJ2-1	CASSVTSGNEQFF
TRBV28	TRBJ2-7	CASSLTGTSGGEQYF
TRBV5-1	TRBJ2-1	CASSLVAATYNEQFF
TRBV10-3	TRBJ1-1	CAISDQGDTEAFF
TRBV6-1	TRBJ1-6	CASSEGRRQGSSYNSPLHF
TRBV14	TRBJ2-1	CASSSVRAAGNEQFF
TRBV29-1	TRBJ1-1	CSGEGVGNTEAFF
TRBV5-5	TRBJ2-7	CASSRGPGQGLNSYEQYF
TRBV2	TRBJ2-3	CAADARPDTQYF
TRBV29-1	TRBJ1-2	CSVVDRTDYGYTF
TRBV4-2	TRBJ2-1	CASSQAGTRDRGEQFF
TRBV19	TRBJ1-5	CASSIVQGYQPQHF
TRBV9	TRBJ1-2	CASSVAPEGYGYTF
TRBV10-1	TRBJ2-7	CASSESLLGYEQYF
TRBV6-6	TRBJ1-2	CASSYNPGQVYGYTF
TRBV21-1	TRBJ2-7	CASSSRQGWDEQYF
TRBV2	TRBJ1-2	CASSEWEGTNYGYTF
TRBV28	TRBJ1-3	CASSLTGLGNTIYF
TRBV5-6	TRBJ2-1	CASSRGSSYNEQFF
TRBV5-1	TRBJ1-3	CASSLVGGSGDTIYF
TRBV9	TRBJ2-7	CASSTGLAGGTYEQYF
TRBV15	TRBJ2-3	CATSRPGQGTDTQYF
TRBV6-5	TRBJ2-7	CASSARGYEQYF